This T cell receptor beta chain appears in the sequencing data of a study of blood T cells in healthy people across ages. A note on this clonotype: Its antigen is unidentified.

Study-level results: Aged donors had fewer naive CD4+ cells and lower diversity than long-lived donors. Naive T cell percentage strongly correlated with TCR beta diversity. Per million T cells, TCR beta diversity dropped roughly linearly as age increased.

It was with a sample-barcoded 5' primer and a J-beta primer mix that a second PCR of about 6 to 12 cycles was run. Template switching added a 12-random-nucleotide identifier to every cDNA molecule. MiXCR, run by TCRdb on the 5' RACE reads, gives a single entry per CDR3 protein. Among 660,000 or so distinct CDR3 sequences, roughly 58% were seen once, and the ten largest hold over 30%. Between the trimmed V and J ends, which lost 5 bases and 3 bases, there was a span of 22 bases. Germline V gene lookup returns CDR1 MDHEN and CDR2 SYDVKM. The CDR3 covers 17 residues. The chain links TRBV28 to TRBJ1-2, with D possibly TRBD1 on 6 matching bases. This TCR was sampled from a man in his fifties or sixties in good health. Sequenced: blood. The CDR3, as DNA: TGTGCCAGCAGTCTATTTACAGGGCCAACCCTACACTATGGCTACACCTTC. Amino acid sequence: CASSLFTGPTLHYGYTF.